The present T cell receptor beta chain was sequenced within a study of T cell changes during pregnancy in multiple sclerosis. The assay was immunoSEQ multiplex PCR, and TCRdb's table has in-frame clones only and misses some. The table records tens of thousands of clones, 85% to 95% of them present only once. The receptor was derived from a female donor with multiple sclerosis, enrolled in a pregnancy study. The input for sequencing was peripheral blood, taken in the third trimester of pregnancy.

The CDR3 bases are TGTGCCAGCTCACCGGGGGACAGCGTCGCCTACGAGCAGTACTTC. This sequence encodes CASSPGDSVAYEQYF. The rearrangement joins TRBV18 to TRBJ2-7; 7 nucleotides align to TRBD1. Germline lookup yields CDR1 KGHSH and CDR2 LQKENI. V was pared by 3 bases and J by 2 bases, with 7 bases of the junction left unmatched. The CDR3 spans 15 residues.